The 25 T cell receptor beta chains presented below share a single source sample, sequenced in a study of metastatic and nonmetastatic thyroid tumors. No patient received treatment before thyroid surgery. TCRdb re-called the PCR reads via MiXCR. This table has some 83,000 clones, approximately 12% appearing once. The material sequenced was tumor tissue. The receptors come from a female donor with papillary thyroid cancer or a benign thyroid nodule (not recorded which). Some clones in this sample may be carry-over from other donors' samples.

This clone occurred many times. The rearrangement joins TRBV27 to TRBJ1-5, with 9 bases identical to TRBD1. The CDR3 length is 17 residues. Per the germline V gene, CDR1 is MNHEY and CDR2 is SMNVEV (reference sequence). V dropped 6 bases and J dropped 7; count of bases not matched to a gene: 16. CDR3 region: CASSLRMTGGIQQPQHF. CDR3 nucleotides: TGTGCCAGCAGCCTGAGGATGACAGGGGGAATTCAGCAGCCCCAGCATTTT.

This clone was recorded at least ten times. This rearrangement joins TRBV6-1 to TRBJ2-3, with D possibly being TRBD2 (6 bases). This CDR3 region has 15 residues. V was clipped by 7 bases and J by 4 bases, with 18 bases between them. Germline V gives CDR1 MNHNS, CDR2 SASEGT. This CDR3 reads CASTLSGQPADTQYF. For the CDR3, the DNA is TGTGCCAGCACGCTTAGCGGTCAGCCCGCAGATACGCAGTATTTT.

The V and J genes are TRBV4-2 and TRBJ2-7; D might be TRBD1 (6 bases). V lost 4 bases and J 1 base, leaving 17 bases between the germline ends. The CDR3 is 16 amino acids. Germline assignment: CDR1 LGHNA and CDR2 YNFKEQ. CDR3 DNA sequence: TGTGCCAGCAGCCGTTATGGGGCACAGGGTTCCTACGAGCAGTACTTC. Translated, it gives CASSRYGAQGSYEQYF.

This clone was picked up many times. The chain recombines TRBV19 with TRBJ2-3; TRBD2 aligns across 15 bases. The CDR3 contains 17 residues. Germline V gene data show CDR1 as LNHDA and CDR2 as SQIVND (reference sequence). The trim removed 5 bases at V and 6 bases at J, leaving 9 bases unmatched. CDR3 region: CASSYLGLAGGPDTQYF. The DNA for the CDR3 is TGTGCCAGTAGTTACCTCGGACTAGCGGGAGGGCCTGATACGCAGTATTTT.

This clone was found many times. The genes are TRBV12-3 or TRBV12-4 and TRBJ1-2; D might be TRBD1 (6 bases). The V and J ends lost 3 bases and 6 bases respectively, with 11 bases between them. The CDR3 runs to 13 residues. The CDR3 region has the DNA TGTGCCAGCAGTTTCCTGGCAGGGGATGGCTACACCTTC. Translating gives CASSFLAGDGYTF.

J is TRBJ2-7 and V is TRBV7-3; 12 bases agree with TRBD2. The CDR3 extends over 13 amino acids. The V gene end was trimmed by 5 bases and the J gene end by 5 bases; junction bases not matched to a gene: 1. The V gene's germline CDR1 is SGHTA and CDR2 FQGTGA. The CDR3, as DNA: TGTGCCAGCAGCCGACTAGCGGGAGACGAGCAGTACTTC. Translation gives CASSRLAGDEQYF.

This clone was observed a handful of times. Being one base from a much bigger clone, this may be a read error. The chain couples TRBV6-1 to TRBJ1-3; D ambiguous. Trimming took off 5 bases at V and 2 bases at J, with 22 bases between the two ends. Germline values: CDR1 MNHNS, CDR2 SASEGT. The CDR3 is 18 residues long. The CDR3 reads CASSKFPGAPKAGNTIYF. CDR3 in DNA: TGTGCCAGCAGTAAGTTCCCGGGAGCCCCGAAAGCTGGAAACACCATATATTTT.

This clone was seen many times. The J gene is TRBJ2-5, the V gene TRBV19; 7 bases are a match to TRBD2. Germline V gene lookup returns CDR1 LNHDA and CDR2 SQIVND (reference sequence). The CDR3 spans 16 residues. The V and J ends lost 2 bases and 5 bases, in that order; junction bases with no gene match: 11. DNA for the CDR3: TGTGCCAGTAGTATAAGGAGGATAGCGGGTGAGGAGACCCAGTACTTC. This gives the protein CASSIRRIAGEETQYF. The full variable domain, rest sourced from reference TRBV19 and TRBJ2-5, is DGGITQSPKYLFRKEGQNVTLSCEQNLNHDAMYWYRQDPGQGLRLIYYSQIVNDFQKGDIAEGYSVSREKKESFPLTVTSAQKNPTAFYLCASSIRRIAGEETQYFGPGTRLLVL.

Many counts were recorded for this clone. The gene calls are TRBV9 and TRBJ2-1; TRBD2 agrees at 9 bases. The germline gives CDR1 SGDLS, CDR2 YYNGEE. This CDR3 comprises 20 residues. V lost 0 bases to trimming and J lost 0 bases; unmatched junction nucleotides: 13. In nucleotides, the CDR3 is TGTGCCAGCAGCGTAGCTGGGGGGCTAGCGGGACCTAGCTCCTACAATGAGCAGTTCTTC. It specifies CASSVAGGLAGPSSYNEQFF.

In this sample, this clone turned up a few times. An end of the junction does not agree with germline; a read error may underlie this. The rearrangement links TRBV2 to TRBJ2-5; 7 bases fit TRBD2. The CDR3 covers 15 residues. Germline V gene sequence: CDR1 SNHLY, CDR2 FYNNEI. The CDR3 sequence is CASTPGRNTQETQYF. CDR3 nucleotides: TGTGCCAGCACCCCCGGGAGGAATACCCAAGAAACCCAGTACTTC. Together with reference TRBV2 and TRBJ2-5, the CDR3 gives the full variable domain: EPEVTQTPSHQVTQMGQEVILRCVPISNHLYFYWYRQILGQKVEFLVSFYNNEISEKSEIFDDQFSVERPDGSNFTLKIRSTKLEDSAMYFCASTPGRNTQETQYFGPGTRLLVL.

In this sample, this clone turned up a few times. Given a much more abundant clone one base away, this may be a read error. The genes are TRBV27 and TRBJ2-3; D gene unclear. From germline, CDR1 is MNHEY and CDR2 SMNVEV (reference sequence). This CDR3 comprises 14 residues. This CDR3 reads CACSFGRYTDTQYF. The CDR3 bases are TGTGCCTGCAGTTTCGGACGGTACACAGATACGCAGTATTTT.

Of note for this clone: At one of its ends the junction is not consistent with the germline gene, which may arise from a read error. V is TRBV2 and J is TRBJ2-2, with 9 bases identical to TRBD1. The CDR3 extends over 13 amino acids. Germline CDR1 and CDR2: SNHLY and FYNNEI. The CDR3 sequence: CASSTGGGWEQFF. The CDR3 DNA follows: TGTGCCAGCAGTACAGGGGGCGGGTGGGAGCAGTTTTTT.

This clone was recorded a few times. A much larger clonotype is one base distant, so this may be a read error. The chain is built from TRBV28 and TRBJ2-2; the D is unclear. Trimming took 3 bases from V and 7 from J, leaving 6 bases between them. This CDR3 region has 12 residues. CDR1 is MDHEN and CDR2 is SYDVKM in the germline V gene. The CDR3 loop reads CASSLVVGELFF. CDR3 nucleotide sequence: TGTGCCAGCAGTTTGGTGGTCGGGGAGCTGTTTTTT.

This clone came up a few times. This may stem from a read error, because a much larger clone lies one nucleotide away. The chain is built from TRBV2 and TRBJ2-3, with 8 bases matching TRBD1. CDR1 is SNHLY and CDR2 is FYNNEI in the germline V gene. The length of the CDR3 is 14 residues. J was trimmed by 1 base and V by 5 bases; bases with no gene match: 2. The CDR3, as DNA: TGTGCCAGCAGTACACAGGGGGGCACAGATACGCAGTATTTT. Its translation: CASSTQGGTDTQYF.

This clone was recorded at least ten times. The chain joins TRBV2 to TRBJ1-1, with D possibly TRBD1 on 6 matching bases. CDR3 length: 12 residues. Germline V CDR1 and CDR2: SNHLY, FYNNEI. Trimming left V 6 bases short and J 8 bases short, with 13 bases between. In DNA, the CDR3 is TGTGCCAGCAGGGACAGAGGTTGGGAAGCTTTCTTT. Its translation is CASRDRGWEAFF. The full variable domain, rest sourced from reference TRBV2 and TRBJ1-1, is EPEVTQTPSHQVTQMGQEVILRCVPISNHLYFYWYRQILGQKVEFLVSFYNNEISEKSEIFDDQFSVERPDGSNFTLKIRSTKLEDSAMYFCASRDRGWEAFFGQGTRLTVV.

This clone has at least ten counts. The rearrangement links TRBV19 to TRBJ2-3; D perhaps matches TRBD1 (6 bases). CDR1 LNHDA and CDR2 SQIVND come from the germline V gene (reference sequence). Trimming took off 5 bases at V and 3 bases at J, with 12 bases between the two ends. CDR3 length: 14 residues. CDR3 DNA sequence: TGTGCCAGTAGTCCTACAGGGAATACAGATACGCAGTATTTT. Protein: CASSPTGNTDTQYF.

This clone has ten or more counts. The chain recombines TRBV14 with TRBJ2-5; the D gene could be TRBD1 or TRBD2 (5 bases each). Germline V CDR1 and CDR2: SGHDN, FVKESK. CDR3 size: 13 residues. Deletions cut 1 base from V and 7 bases from J, with 10 bases between. CDR3 DNA: TGTGCCAGCAGCCAAGTGGGGACGGGGACCCAGTACTTC. Protein product: CASSQVGTGTQYF.

This clone was counted at least ten times. V gene TRBV6-1 combines with J gene TRBJ2-5; TRBD1 agrees at 9 bases. V gave up 6 bases and J gave up 4 bases; unmatched junction bases: 9. The CDR3 extends over 15 amino acids. Per germline, CDR1 MNHNS and CDR2 SASEGT. As DNA, the CDR3 is TGTGCCAGCAGGCCGGGACAGGGCCCGGGAGAGACCCAGTACTTC. Protein sequence: CASRPGQGPGETQYF.

The chain links TRBV3-1 to TRBJ2-1; D is unclear. The germline V gene encodes CDR1 LGHDT and CDR2 YNNKEL (reference sequence). The ends were cut back, 3 bases at V and 6 bases at J, with 9 bases in the middle. This CDR3 is 13 amino acids long. The CDR3 coding sequence is TGTGCCAGCAGCCAGGGTAGCCCCAATGAGCAGTTCTTC. This sequence encodes CASSQGSPNEQFF.

In regard to this clone: This may be a read error: a much more frequent sequence differs by one nucleotide. The chain couples TRBV6-2 or TRBV6-3 to TRBJ1-3; D gene ambiguous. CDR1 is MNHEY and CDR2 is SVGEGT in the germline V gene. The CDR3 is made up of 15 amino acids. The CDR3 protein is CASSYVAVSGNTTYF. The CDR3 nucleotides are TGTGCCAGCAGTTACGTTGCAGTCTCTGGAAACACCACATATTTT.

This clone was found many times. This CDR3 is CASSFKRAGGGELFF. The CDR3 nucleotides read TGTGCCAGCAGCTTCAAAAGGGCGGGAGGCGGGGAGCTGTTTTTT. This chain links TRBV7-2 with TRBJ2-2, with TRBD2 matching 8 bases. Per the germline V gene, CDR1 is SGHTA and CDR2 is FQGNSA. The CDR3 is 15 amino acids. The ends lost 3 bases at V and 7 bases at J; junction bases unmatched: 7.

This clone was counted at least ten times. This chain uses TRBV5-1 with TRBJ2-1, with D perhaps TRBD1 or TRBD2 (5 bases each). This CDR3 spans 15 amino acids. Germline values: CDR1 SGHRS, CDR2 YFSETQ. Trimming took 4 bases from V and 3 from J, leaving 14 bases between them. The CDR3 loop reads CASSGLGGDYNEQFF. The DNA for the CDR3 is TGCGCCAGCAGCGGACTTGGGGGAGACTACAATGAGCAGTTCTTC.

The chain joins TRBV13 to TRBJ2-6; TRBD1 agrees at 9 bases. Per the germline V gene, CDR1 is PRHDT and CDR2 is FYEKMQ (reference sequence). This CDR3 is built from 21 residues. With 5 bases clipped from V and 0 bases from J, the junction kept 17 bases outside the gene matches. CDR3 loop: CASSLLRQQGAVSSGANVLTF. The CDR3 nucleotides read TGTGCCAGCAGCCTCCTCCGCCAACAGGGGGCGGTTAGCTCTGGGGCCAACGTCCTGACTTTC.

This clone appeared many times. The rearrangement uses TRBV7-8 and TRBJ2-7; D gene ambiguous. Germline CDR1 reads SGHVS; CDR2 reads FQNEAQ. Trimming took off 5 bases at V and 9 bases at J, with 11 bases between the two ends. This CDR3 has 11 amino acids. The DNA of the CDR3 is TGTGCCAGCAGCCTCCACATGGGGCAGTACTTC. This translates into CASSLHMGQYF.

About this clone itself: Since a much larger clone is just one base distant, this may be a read error. The chain has TRBV5-1 and TRBJ2-3, with D uncertain. This CDR3 region has 12 residues. In germline, CDR1 is SGHRS, CDR2 YFSETQ. CDR3: CASSLGTDTKYF. CDR3 coding DNA: TGCGCCAGCAGCTTGGGCACAGATACGAAGTATTTT.